This T cell receptor beta chain comes out of a study of CXCR3-negative and CXCR3-positive naive CD8 T cells. Broader study findings: Researchers report that CXCR3-positive naive cells carry more hydrophobic TRB CDR3s than CXCR3-negative naive cells.

As to this clonotype: Its antigen is unidentified.

Looked up from germline, CDR1 is SEHNR and CDR2 is FQNEAQ (reference sequence). The CDR3 is 13 residues long. cDNA libraries for TRB were generated by 5' RACE incorporating UMI labels. TCRdb reprocessed the 5' RACE reads and stores each CDR3 protein as one record, lacking DNA. The sample has approximately 120,000 distinct CDR3 sequences. The origin of this receptor is a human donor in good health. Some clones in this sample may be carry-over from other donors' samples. The sequenced sample consisted of naive CXCR3+ CD8+ T cells from blood. Sample subset: CD45RO-CCR7+CD27+CD95- naive CD8+ T cells expressing CXCR3 (TNR3+). The V gene is TRBV7-9, the J gene TRBJ1-1. The CDR3 spells CASSFGGTPEAFF.